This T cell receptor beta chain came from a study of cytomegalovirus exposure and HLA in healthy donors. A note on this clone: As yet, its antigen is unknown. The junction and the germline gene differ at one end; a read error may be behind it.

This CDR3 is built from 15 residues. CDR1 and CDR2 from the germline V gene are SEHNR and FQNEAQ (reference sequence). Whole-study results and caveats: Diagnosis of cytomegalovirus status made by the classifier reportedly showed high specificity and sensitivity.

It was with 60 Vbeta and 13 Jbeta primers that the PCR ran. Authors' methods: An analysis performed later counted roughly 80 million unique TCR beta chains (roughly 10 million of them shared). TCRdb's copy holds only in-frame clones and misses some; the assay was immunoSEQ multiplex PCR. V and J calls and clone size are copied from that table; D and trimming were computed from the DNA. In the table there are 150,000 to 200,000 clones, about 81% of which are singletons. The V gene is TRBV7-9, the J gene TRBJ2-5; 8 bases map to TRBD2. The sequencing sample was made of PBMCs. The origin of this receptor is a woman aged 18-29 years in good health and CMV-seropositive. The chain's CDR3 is CSSSANGGAGARQYF. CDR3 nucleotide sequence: TGTTCCAGCAGCGCTAACGGGGGGGCCGGGGCACGGCAGTACTTC.